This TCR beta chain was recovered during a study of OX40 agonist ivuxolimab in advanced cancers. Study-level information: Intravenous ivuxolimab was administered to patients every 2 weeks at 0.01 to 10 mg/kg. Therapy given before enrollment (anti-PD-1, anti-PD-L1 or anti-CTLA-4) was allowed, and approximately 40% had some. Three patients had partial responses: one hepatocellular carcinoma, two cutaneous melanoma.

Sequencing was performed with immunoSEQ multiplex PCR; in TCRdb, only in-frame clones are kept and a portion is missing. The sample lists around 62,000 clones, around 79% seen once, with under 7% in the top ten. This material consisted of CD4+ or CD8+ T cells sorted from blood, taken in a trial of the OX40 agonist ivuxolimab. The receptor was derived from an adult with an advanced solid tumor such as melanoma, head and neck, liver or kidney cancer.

The CDR3 DNA sequence: TGTGCCAGCAGTCCGCAGAGCTTCACTGAAGCTTTCTTT. It translates to CASSPQSFTEAFF. The gene calls are TRBV28 and TRBJ1-1; D uncertain. Trimming removed 5 bases at V and 4 bases at J, with 11 bases between. This CDR3 is 13 amino acids long. The germline CDR1 and CDR2 sequences are MDHEN and SYDVKM.